This TCR beta chain was captured in a study of blood T cells in healthy people across ages. Regarding this clonotype: Antigen specificity is unknown.

This CDR3 contains 14 residues. Deletions cut 6 bases from V and 1 base from J, with 10 bases between. From germline, CDR1 is SNHLY and CDR2 FYNNEI. The study, taken as a whole, reports: Investigators treated diversity estimates from one million T cells as underestimates. Higher naive T cell percentage went strongly together with higher TCR beta diversity.

No fewer than 6 million PBMCs went into each sample. Per individual sample, total RNA of at least 6 micrograms was extracted. Sample-barcoded 5' priming and a J-beta primer mix drove a second PCR of roughly 7 to 11 cycles. MiXCR, run by TCRdb on the 5' RACE reads, gives a single entry per CDR3 protein. The data show 800,000 to 950,000 distinct CDR3 sequences, about 27% seen once. The sample was also reused in another study, on T cells of mothers and their children.

The receptor's source is a woman in her thirties or forties in good health. The V call is TRBV2, the J call TRBJ1-5; D might be TRBD1 (6 bases). Sequencing was performed on blood. CDR3 amino acids: CASRYTGSNQPQHF. CDR3 bases: TGTGCCAGCAGATATACAGGGAGCAATCAGCCCCAGCATTTT.